What follows describes a single T cell receptor (beta chain). Libraries were prepared by immunoSEQ multiplex PCR; TCRdb keeps only in-frame clonotypes and omits some of them. The profile shows 70,000 to 95,000 clones, approximately 97% of them singletons. This entry belongs to a study of technical replicates of blood from several donors. The CDR3 runs to 15 residues. Germline values: CDR1 SGDLS, CDR2 YYNGEE. The V end lost 1 base, the J end lost 0 bases, and 11 bases lay between the germline ends. V gene TRBV9 combines with J gene TRBJ2-7; D perhaps matches TRBD2 (5 bases). This receptor was taken from a human donor in good health. The sequencing input was T cells isolated from PBMCs. The CDR3 here is CASSVSDFHSYEQYF. CDR3 DNA sequence: TGTGCCAGCAGCGTATCGGACTTCCACTCCTACGAGCAGTACTTC.